This TCR beta chain originates from a study of OX40 agonist ivuxolimab in advanced cancers. Study as a whole: Patients took ivuxolimab, an agonistic anti-OX40 (CD134) antibody. Dose-escalation cases comprised hepatocellular carcinoma, melanoma, renal cell or head and neck cancer.

Between the trimmed V and J ends, which lost 6 bases and 5 bases, there was a span of 9 bases. Germline CDR1 and CDR2: KGHSH and LQKENI. The CDR3 extends over 12 amino acids. Profiled with immunoSEQ multiplex PCR; TCRdb holds only in-frame clones, not every one. The table has about 120,000 clones, 80% to 90% seen once. The clonotype comes from an adult with an advanced solid tumor such as melanoma, head and neck, liver or kidney cancer. The chain has TRBV18 and TRBJ2-3; unclear D gene. The specimen was CD4+ or CD8+ T cells sorted from blood, collected in a trial of the OX40 agonist ivuxolimab. Here the CDR3 reads CASSHYGDTQYF. DNA for the CDR3: TGTGCCAGCTCCCATTATGGAGATACGCAGTATTTT.